The T cell receptor beta chain under discussion was sequenced for a study of CD8+ T cells in alopecia areata. The authors extracted RNA and reverse transcribed it into cDNA as the sequencing template. Clones were read by immunoSEQ multiplex PCR, and TCRdb kept only the in-frame ones, dropping some. Of 160,000 or so clones listed, around half are singletons. The germline gives CDR1 MGHRA, CDR2 YSYEKL. Trimming shortened V by 0 bases and J by 5 bases, and 8 bases separated the two germline ends. The CDR3 is 14 amino acids. The TCR comes from a human donor with alopecia areata. The sample here was CD8+ T cells sorted from blood, taken at week 0. This chain links TRBV4-1 with TRBJ1-5; D unclear. CDR3 sequence reads: CASSQERSYQPQHF. CDR3 nucleotides: TGCGCCAGCAGCCAAGAACGGTCCTATCAGCCCCAGCATTTT.